Following are 9 T cell receptor beta chains from one sample sequenced in a study of early T cells in non-severe SARS-CoV-2 infection. TCRdb re-analysed the 5' RACE reads in MiXCR, keeping a single row per CDR3 protein. This table has over 35,000 distinct CDR3 sequences, roughly 4.8% appearing once. Sequenced material: whole blood. These receptor sequences come from an adult who was a healthcare worker with PCR-confirmed SARS-CoV-2 infection or an uninfected control (not recorded which).

The table lists this clonotype with many counts. This sequence joins TRBV3-1 and TRBJ2-2; weak D call: TRBD1 (5 bases). The V and J ends lost 11 bases and 5 bases respectively, with 12 bases between them. The germline gives CDR1 LGHDT, CDR2 YNNKEL (reference sequence). This CDR3 is built from 12 residues. The DNA of the CDR3 is TGTGCCGCAGGGCCAGGGACCGGGGAGCTGTTTTTT. Translating gives CAAGPGTGELFF.

V and J are TRBV7-9 and TRBJ1-2; TRBD1 aligns across 7 bases. CDR3 length: 15 residues. CDR1 and CDR2 from the germline V gene are SEHNR and FQNEAQ (reference sequence). The ends lost 2 bases at V and 4 bases at J; junction bases unmatched: 7. CDR3 loop: CASSLLRQGTYGYTF. CDR3 nucleotide sequence: TGTGCCAGCAGCTTATTACGACAGGGAACCTATGGCTACACCTTC.

There are many counts of this clonotype. The chain combines TRBV5-4 with TRBJ1-1; TRBD1 is a possible D gene (5 bases). Trimming pared 0 bases from V and 4 bases from J, leaving 19 bases between. The CDR3 has 17 residues. Germline CDR1 and CDR2: SGHNT and YYREEE (reference sequence). In DNA, the CDR3 is TGTGCCAGCAGCTTGGGAGGGGCACTCGGGCGGGGCACTGAAGCTTTCTTT. This encodes CASSLGGALGRGTEAFF.

This clonotype came up a few times. This chain links TRBV19 with TRBJ1-1, with D perhaps matching TRBD1 (5 bases). This CDR3 is 13 amino acids long. Trimming removed 8 bases from V and 9 bases from J, with 19 bases in between. Germline values: CDR1 LNHDA, CDR2 SQIVND (reference sequence). For the CDR3, the DNA is TGTGCCAGTCGAAAGTCCGAGGGGACTCAAGCTTTCTTT. Its protein is CASRKSEGTQAFF.

This clonotype was found a few times. The chain couples TRBV12-3 or TRBV12-4 to TRBJ2-2, with 9 bases lining up with TRBD1. The length of the CDR3 is 14 residues. V lost 7 bases to trimming and J lost 7 bases; unmatched junction nucleotides: 7. The CDR3 loop reads CASITQGADGELFF. Written as DNA, the CDR3 is TGTGCCAGCATCACACAGGGGGCTGACGGGGAGCTGTTTTTT.

This clonotype showed up many times. The chain couples TRBV20-1 to TRBJ2-1; 9 bases line up with TRBD2. This CDR3 is built from 13 residues. The germline gives CDR1 DFQATT, CDR2 SNEGSKA (reference sequence). V gave up 6 bases and J gave up 8 bases; unmatched junction bases: 8. CDR3 loop: CSAYSGGGDEQFF. CDR3 nucleotides: TGCAGTGCCTATAGCGGGGGTGGAGATGAGCAGTTCTTC.

V usage is TRBV3-1 and J usage is TRBJ1-2; 7 bases are a match to TRBD1. Germline CDR1 LGHDT, CDR2 YNNKEL (reference sequence). The CDR3 extends over 13 amino acids. V lost 3 bases, J lost 8 bases, and 6 bases stayed unmatched. The CDR3 DNA reads TGTGCCAGCAGCCAGGGACAGAGGTCCGGCTACACCTTC. Its translation: CASSQGQRSGYTF.

By sample fraction, this clonotype is medium-sized (0.01 to 0.1%). The chain employs TRBV5-4 and TRBJ2-3, with D maybe TRBD1 (5 bases). The CDR3 is 14 amino acids. Germline V gene lookup returns CDR1 SGHNT and CDR2 YYREEE (reference sequence). V was trimmed by 6 bases and J by 2 bases, leaving 13 bases between them. CDR3 region: CASKGEGVTDTQYF. The DNA for the CDR3 is TGTGCCAGCAAAGGGGAAGGGGTCACAGATACGCAGTATTTT.

The sample holds many counts of this clonotype. V gene TRBV12-3 or TRBV12-4 combines with J gene TRBJ1-1, with 8 bases lining up with TRBD1. With 7 bases clipped from V and 6 bases from J, the junction kept 7 bases outside the gene matches. The CDR3 runs to 13 residues. CDR3: CASTQGARAEAFF. DNA of the CDR3: TGTGCCAGCACCCAGGGGGCGCGGGCTGAAGCTTTCTTT.